These 32 T cell receptor beta chains were all obtained from the same sample, sequenced in a study of Ad26.COV2.S vaccination and SARS-CoV-2 variants. The treatment was: around 19 received Ad26.COV2.S at low or high dose, single or two shots; roughly five received placebo; per-sample allocation not given. All samples were drawn on day 63, counting from the first vaccine or placebo injection. Some clones are missing from TCRdb's copy, which holds only in-frame ones; the method was immunoSEQ multiplex PCR. The sample lists roughly 680,000 clones; 80% to 90% were seen once. This sample comprised peripheral blood, obtained in a trial of Ad26.COV2.S vaccine versus placebo. These receptor sequences come from a person aged 18-60 years who received the Ad26.COV2.S COVID-19 vaccine or a placebo.

This clone was observed a few times. CDR3 nucleotide sequence: TGTGCCAGCAGTTCCCCAGACAGGTATGGGGCCTACGAGCAGTACTTC. It encodes CASSSPDRYGAYEQYF. The V and J genes are TRBV27 and TRBJ2-7, with TRBD1 as a possible D gene (6 bases). The ends were cut back, 4 bases at V and 2 bases at J, with 18 bases in the middle. Germline values: CDR1 MNHEY, CDR2 SMNVEV (reference sequence). The CDR3 sequence is 16 residues long.

The chain recombines TRBV7-2 with TRBJ1-6; no clear D gene. Between the trimmed V and J ends, which lost 5 bases and 0 bases, there was a span of 8 bases. CDR1 is SGHTA and CDR2 is FQGNSA in the germline V gene. The CDR3 sequence is 15 residues long. CDR3 nucleotide sequence: TGTGCCAGCAGCCCCAATGGCTCCTATAATTCACCCCTCCACTTT. Protein: CASSPNGSYNSPLHF.

This sequence joins TRBV5-1 and TRBJ2-1, with a weak D call TRBD2 (5 bases). The germline gives CDR1 SGHRS, CDR2 YFSETQ. V was clipped by 3 bases and J by 1 base, with 14 bases between them. The CDR3 is made up of 16 amino acids. The chain's CDR3 is CASSSLPGNSYNEQFF. The CDR3 nucleotides are TGCGCCAGCAGCTCGTTACCGGGGAATTCCTACAATGAGCAGTTCTTC.

The chain is built from TRBV3-1 (or the pseudogene TRBV3-2) and TRBJ2-6; possibly TRBD1 for D (5 bases). The CDR3 has 20 residues. Per the germline V gene, CDR1 is LGHDT and CDR2 is YNNKEL (reference sequence). Deletions cut 5 bases from V and 0 bases from J, with 23 bases between. The CDR3 loop reads CASSRRGSLGPSSGANVLTF. CDR3 nucleotide sequence: TGTGCCAGCAGCAGAAGGGGATCTTTGGGCCCTTCCTCTGGGGCCAACGTCCTGACTTTC.

The V gene is TRBV18, the J gene TRBJ1-5; 7 positions match TRBD1. This CDR3 has 17 residues. The V and J ends lost 0 bases and 1 base, in that order; junction bases with no gene match: 6. Germline lookup yields CDR1 KGHSH and CDR2 LQKENI. CDR3 region: CASSPPTGQGSNQPQHF. DNA for the CDR3: TGTGCCAGCTCACCACCGACAGGGCAGGGGAGCAATCAGCCCCAGCATTTT.

The gene calls are TRBV11-2 and TRBJ2-7; D possibly corresponds to TRBD1 (6 bases). V was clipped by 5 bases and J by 2 bases, with 7 bases between them. Germline-derived CDR1 and CDR2 are SGHAT and FQNNGV. The CDR3 contains 12 residues. The CDR3 nucleotides read TGTGCCAGCAGCGGGGACACCTACGAGCAGTACTTC. Protein: CASSGDTYEQYF. Looking up the rest from reference TRBV11-2 and TRBJ2-7 gives the full variable domain: EAGVAQSPRYKIIEKRQSVAFWCNPISGHATLYWYQQILGQGPKLLIQFQNNGVVDDSQLPKDRFSAERLKGVDSTLKIQPAKLEDSAVYLCASSGDTYEQYFGPGTRLTVT.

This clone was observed a handful of times. This CDR3 is CATSAGPNTGELFF. The CDR3 DNA sequence: TGTGCCACCAGCGCCGGACCTAACACCGGGGAGCTGTTTTTT. The chain carries TRBV15 and TRBJ2-2, with D hard to call. V dropped 5 bases and J dropped 2 bases, with 9 bases sitting between them. Germline CDR1 LNHNV, CDR2 YYDKDF (reference sequence). The CDR3 consists of 14 residues.

The gene calls are TRBV7-8 and TRBJ2-1; 7 bases are shared with TRBD1. The CDR3 has 12 residues. Trimming removed 5 bases from V and 9 bases from J; junction bases left unmatched: 4. CDR1 and CDR2 from the germline V gene are SGHVS and FQNEAQ. The CDR3 DNA reads as TGTGCCAGCAGCCCACAGGGGAGTGAGCAGTTCTTC. Amino acids: CASSPQGSEQFF.

Points on this clone: Other DNA sequences in this sample translate to the same CDR3. This sequence joins TRBV29-1 and TRBJ2-3, with 10 bases aligning to TRBD2. V shed 6 bases, J shed 1 base, and the junction held 7 bases outside the gene matches. CDR1 and CDR2 from the germline V gene are SQVTM and ANQGSEA. This CDR3 is 15 amino acids long. CDR3 sequence (DNA): TGCAGCGTAAATTCCGGGACTAGCGGCACAGATACGCAGTATTTT. Its translation: CSVNSGTSGTDTQYF.

V and J are TRBV27 and TRBJ2-1; the D gene is possibly TRBD1 (5 bases). The CDR3 is 14 amino acids. CDR1 MNHEY and CDR2 SMNVEV come from the germline V gene (reference sequence). The V end lost 6 bases, the J end lost 2 bases, and 11 bases lay between the germline ends. CDR3 DNA sequence: TGTGCCAGCAGCCCAGACAGTCCCTACAATGAGCAGTTCTTC. Its protein product is CASSPDSPYNEQFF.

The V gene is TRBV2, the J gene TRBJ2-7; TRBD2 agrees at 10 bases. CDR1 SNHLY and CDR2 FYNNEI come from the germline V gene. This CDR3 is built from 14 residues. The V gene end was trimmed by 5 bases and the J gene end by 2 bases; junction bases not matched to a gene: 3. The CDR3 loop is CASSSGRAPYEQYF. The CDR3 DNA is TGTGCCAGCAGTAGCGGGAGGGCCCCCTACGAGCAGTACTTC.

This chain joins TRBV4-2 and TRBJ2-7, with TRBD1 matching 12 bases. The CDR3 loop spans 15 amino acids. V lost 2 bases to trimming and J lost 4 bases; unmatched junction nucleotides: 3. Per the germline V gene, CDR1 is LGHNA and CDR2 is YNFKEQ. CDR3 loop: CASSQPGQGAYEQYF. The CDR3 bases are TGTGCCAGCAGCCAACCGGGACAGGGGGCTTACGAGCAGTACTTC.

V and J are TRBV5-1 and TRBJ1-6; the match to TRBD1 covers 10 bases. V gave up 4 bases and J gave up 10 bases; unmatched junction bases: 11. Germline V gene data show CDR1 as SGHRS and CDR2 as YFSETQ. This CDR3 is built from 16 residues. The CDR3, as DNA: TGCGCCAGCAGCCCTTTCGACGGGACAGGGGTCTCACCCCTCCACTTT. Residues: CASSPFDGTGVSPLHF.

This sequence joins TRBV19 and TRBJ2-7; 7 bases fit TRBD2. CDR1 is LNHDA and CDR2 is SQIVND in the germline V gene (reference sequence). V lost 5 bases to trimming and J lost 2 bases; unmatched junction nucleotides: 12. CDR3 size: 16 residues. CDR3 nucleotide sequence: TGTGCCAGTAGTCCTGGGGAGGGTACCTCCACCTACGAGCAGTACTTC. Its protein product is CASSPGEGTSTYEQYF.

This clone has only one observation. The chain recombines TRBV4-3 with TRBJ2-3; 13 nucleotides align to TRBD2. The V and J ends lost 1 base and 5 bases, in that order; junction bases with no gene match: 6. In germline, CDR1 is LGHNA, CDR2 YSLEER. The CDR3 runs to 17 residues. CDR3 in amino acids: CASSQVRGLAGEDTQYF. In nucleotides, the CDR3 is TGCGCCAGCAGCCAAGTCCGAGGACTAGCGGGGGAAGATACGCAGTATTTT.

The gene calls are TRBV6-5 and TRBJ2-7, with 7 bases identical to TRBD2. Per germline, CDR1 MNHEY and CDR2 SVGAGI. The CDR3 spans 14 residues. V lost 7 bases and J lost 6; bases outside the gene matches: 12. This CDR3 is CASISPGLPGEQYF. CDR3 DNA sequence: TGTGCCAGCATTTCACCGGGACTACCTGGCGAGCAGTACTTC.

The gene calls are TRBV27 and TRBJ2-7; perhaps D is TRBD1 or TRBD2 (5 bases each). There are 12 residues in the CDR3. Trimming removed 7 bases from V and 9 bases from J, with 16 bases in between. Germline loops: CDR1 MNHEY, CDR2 SMNVEV (reference sequence). The CDR3 here is CASTSTGARQYF. The CDR3 DNA reads TGTGCCAGCACCAGCACCGGGGCCAGGCAGTACTTC.

The genes are TRBV7-8 and TRBJ1-5; TRBD1 matches 10 bases. CDR1 and CDR2 from the germline V gene are SGHVS and FQNEAQ. The trim removed 1 base at V and 4 bases at J, leaving 1 base unmatched. The CDR3 consists of 15 residues. Written as DNA, the CDR3 is TGTGCCAGCAGCTTAGAGGGACAGGGGAATCAGCCCCAGCATTTT. Translation: CASSLEGQGNQPQHF.

J is TRBJ1-5 and V is TRBV4-2, with 8 bases identical to TRBD1. The CDR3 sequence is 14 residues long. CDR1 and CDR2 (germline): LGHNA, YNFKEQ. Unmatched junction bases numbered 3, after V lost 4 bases and J lost 4 bases. The CDR3 DNA is TGTGCCAGCAGCCTACGGACAGGGAATCAGCCCCAGCATTTT. Its translation: CASSLRTGNQPQHF.

The CDR3 is CASNRGVGLFFGYTF. CDR3 bases: TGTGCCAGCAACCGGGGGGTCGGGCTATTCTTTGGCTACACCTTC. The J gene is TRBJ1-2, the V gene TRBV6-5, with a weak D call TRBD1 (5 bases). V was pared by 7 bases and J by 7 bases, with 22 bases between. The length of the CDR3 is 15 residues. In germline, CDR1 is MNHEY, CDR2 SVGAGI.

On this clone: The junction differs from germline at one of its ends, possibly a read error. The chain recombines TRBV10-2 with TRBJ2-3; D remains ambiguous. CDR3 size: 12 residues. Germline CDR1 reads WSHSY; CDR2 reads SAAADI. The CDR3 DNA is TGCGCCAGCAGTGAGAGGGCAGAAACGCAGTATTTT. It translates to CASSERAETQYF.

This chain uses TRBV7-9 with TRBJ2-5; TRBD2 matches at 8 bases. This CDR3 has 15 amino acids. V shed 3 bases and J 5 bases; nucleotides not matched to a gene: 8. CDR1 and CDR2 from the germline V gene are SEHNR and FQNEAQ (reference sequence). In DNA, the CDR3 is TGTGCCAGCAGCTTTCGGACGGGAGGGCAGGAGACCCAGTACTTC. Translating gives CASSFRTGGQETQYF.

The J gene is TRBJ2-5, the V gene TRBV4-3; TRBD2 matches 12 bases. Germline V CDR1 and CDR2: LGHNA, YSLEER. After removal of 1 base from V and 7 bases from J, the junction contained 10 bases not matched to a gene. The CDR3 contains 17 residues. CDR3 loop: CASSQASSGGVAGTQYF. The CDR3, as DNA: TGCGCCAGCAGCCAAGCTTCTAGCGGGGGGGTGGCCGGGACCCAGTACTTC.

The rearrangement joins TRBV6-2 or TRBV6-3 to TRBJ1-1; D remains unclear. Trimming removed 0 bases from V and 7 bases from J, with 12 bases in between. This CDR3 is built from 14 residues. The germline gives CDR1 MNHEY, CDR2 SVGEGT. The CDR3 coding sequence is TGTGCCAGCAGTTACTCCTTGGATCCCCATGAAGCTTTCTTT. It is translated as CASSYSLDPHEAFF.

The rearrangement uses TRBV27 and TRBJ2-2; D unresolved. CDR3 length equals 13 residues. Trimming removed 7 bases from V and 1 base from J, with 7 bases in between. Looked up from germline, CDR1 is MNHEY and CDR2 is SMNVEV (reference sequence). The CDR3 is CASTFMNTGELFF. CDR3 DNA: TGTGCCAGCACCTTCATGAACACCGGGGAGCTGTTTTTT.

The chain joins TRBV7-9 to TRBJ1-1; D not resolved. The length of the CDR3 is 13 residues. The ends were cut back, 3 bases at V and 3 bases at J, with 8 bases in the middle. Germline V gives CDR1 SEHNR, CDR2 FQNEAQ (reference sequence). The DNA of the CDR3 is TGTGCCAGCAGCTTCGACCCGGACACTGAAGCTTTCTTT. This sequence encodes CASSFDPDTEAFF. The whole variable domain, remainder taken from reference TRBV7-9 and TRBJ1-1, is DTGVSQNPRHKITKRGQNVTFRCDPISEHNRLYWYRQTLGQGPEFLTYFQNEAQLEKSRLLSDRFSAERPKGSFSTLEIQRTEQGDSAMYLCASSFDPDTEAFFGQGTRLTVV.

The genes are TRBV12-3 or TRBV12-4 and TRBJ2-1; D gene unclear. Trimming took off 5 bases at V and 8 bases at J, with 7 bases between the two ends. The CDR3 consists of 11 residues. This CDR3 is CASSVFDEQFF. The CDR3 coding sequence is TGTGCCAGCAGTGTATTTGATGAGCAGTTCTTC.

The chain combines TRBV30 with TRBJ2-7; D unresolved. Deletions cut 3 bases from V and 4 bases from J, with 16 bases between. The CDR3 is 14 amino acids. In germline, CDR1 is GTSNPN, CDR2 SVGIG (reference sequence). CDR3 nucleotide sequence: TGTGCCTGGAGGAGGACGGTTCCAGGATACGAGCAGTACTTC. This codes for CAWRRTVPGYEQYF. The whole variable domain, filled in from reference TRBV30 and TRBJ2-7, reads SQTIHQWPATLVQPVGSPLSLECTVEGTSNPNLYWYRQAAGRGLQLLFYSVGIGQISSEVPQNLSASRPQDRQFILSSKKLLLSDSGFYLCAWRRTVPGYEQYFGPGTRLTVT.

V and J are TRBV5-6 and TRBJ1-2; D not certain. V lost 2 bases and J 8 bases, leaving 10 bases between the germline ends. This CDR3 is built from 12 residues. CDR1 is SGHDT and CDR2 is YYEEEE in the germline V gene. This chain's CDR3 is CASSLRAWGYTF. The CDR3, as DNA: TGTGCCAGCAGCTTAAGGGCGTGGGGCTACACCTTC.

This chain uses TRBV5-8 with TRBJ1-6; D not certain. Per the germline V gene, CDR1 is SGHTS and CDR2 is YDEGEE. The germline V and J ends were trimmed by 4 bases and 8 bases, with 7 bases remaining between them. There are 12 residues in the CDR3. As DNA, the CDR3 is TGTGCCAGCAGCACGAGGGATTCACCCCTCCACTTT. Translating gives CASSTRDSPLHF.

The genes are TRBV7-2 and TRBJ2-5; D is perhaps TRBD2 (7 bases). The V gene's germline CDR1 is SGHTA and CDR2 FQGNSA. Trimming took 0 bases from V and 7 from J, leaving 9 bases between them. CDR3 length: 13 amino acids. The CDR3 nucleotides are TGTGCCAGCAGCTTAGCGGGGGGGCCGACCCAGTACTTC. Amino acids: CASSLAGGPTQYF.

The gene calls are TRBV2 and TRBJ2-3; weak D call: TRBD2 (6 bases). V lost 4 bases and J 1 base, leaving 15 bases between the germline ends. There are 16 residues in the CDR3. Germline-derived CDR1 and CDR2 are SNHLY and FYNNEI. The CDR3, as DNA: TGTGCCAGCAGTGGCCTCTCTAGCGTAGGCACAGATACGCAGTATTTT. Amino acid sequence: CASSGLSSVGTDTQYF.